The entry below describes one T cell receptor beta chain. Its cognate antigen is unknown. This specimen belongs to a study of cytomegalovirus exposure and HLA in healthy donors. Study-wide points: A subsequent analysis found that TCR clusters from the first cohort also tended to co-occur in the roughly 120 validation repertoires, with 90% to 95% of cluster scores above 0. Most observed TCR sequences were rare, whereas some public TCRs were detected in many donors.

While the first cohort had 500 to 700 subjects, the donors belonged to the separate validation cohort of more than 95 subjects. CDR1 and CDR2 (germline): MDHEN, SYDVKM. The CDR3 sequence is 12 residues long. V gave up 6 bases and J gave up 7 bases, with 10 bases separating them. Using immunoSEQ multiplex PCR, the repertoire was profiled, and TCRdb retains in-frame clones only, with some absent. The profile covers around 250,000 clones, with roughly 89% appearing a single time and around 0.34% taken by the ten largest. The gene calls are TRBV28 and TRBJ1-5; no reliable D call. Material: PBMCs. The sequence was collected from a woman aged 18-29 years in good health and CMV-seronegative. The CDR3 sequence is CASRPGNQPQHF. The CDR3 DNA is TGTGCCAGCAGACCGGGAAACCAGCCCCAGCATTTT.